The 27 T cell receptor beta chains below all came from one sample that was sequenced in a study of blood T cell repertoires in COVID-19. This table comes from immunoSEQ multiplex PCR, and its TCRdb copy is limited to in-frame clones, with some not included. The table lists over 110,000 clones, 80% to 85% of them singletons. Sample: peripheral blood. The receptors were sampled from a human donor in a cohort sampled during active COVID-19.

This clone was recorded only once. The rearrangement joins TRBV2 to TRBJ1-2, with 8 bases aligning to TRBD1. The CDR3 extends over 13 amino acids. The germline V gene encodes CDR1 SNHLY and CDR2 FYNNEI. Trimming removed 8 bases from V and 5 bases from J; junction bases left unmatched: 7. The CDR3 region has the DNA TGTGCCAGCCAGGGGGCGCAAGGGTATGGCTACACCTTC. Its translation: CASQGAQGYGYTF. Complete variable domain (other parts from reference TRBV2 and TRBJ1-2): EPEVTQTPSHQVTQMGQEVILRCVPISNHLYFYWYRQILGQKVEFLVSFYNNEISEKSEIFDDQFSVERPDGSNFTLKIRSTKLEDSAMYFCASQGAQGYGYTFGSGTRLTVV.

The V call is TRBV5-8, the J call TRBJ1-5, with D unresolved. The CDR3 loop spans 14 amino acids. CDR1 and CDR2 from the germline V gene are SGHTS and YDEGEE. Trimming cost V 0 bases and J 5 bases, with 9 bases left between them. In DNA, the CDR3 is TGTGCCAGCAGCTTGGACAGTGGGCATCAGCCCCAGCATTTT. Translating gives CASSLDSGHQPQHF.

This chain uses TRBV19 with TRBJ2-4; 7 bases align to TRBD1. Germline V lookup: CDR1 LNHDA, CDR2 SQIVND (reference sequence). The CDR3 runs 13 residues. After removal of 5 bases from V and 14 bases from J, the junction contained 12 bases not matched to a gene. The DNA for the CDR3 is TGTGCCAGTAGTCTCCGGGACAGTAACAGGGAGTACTTC. Translated: CASSLRDSNREYF.

This clone was seen just once. The chain combines TRBV4-3 with TRBJ1-2; TRBD1 is a possible D gene (6 bases). V was pared by 1 base and J by 8 bases, with 17 bases between. The CDR3 is 15 amino acids. From germline, CDR1 is LGHNA and CDR2 YSLEER. The CDR3 DNA follows: TGCGCCAGCAGCCAAGGGGGCAGGGGCTCGAGGGGCTACACCTTC. Protein sequence: CASSQGGRGSRGYTF.

V and J are TRBV7-3 and TRBJ2-7; perhaps TRBD2 as D (6 bases). V lost 8 bases and J lost 6, with 17 bases in between. CDR1 and CDR2 (germline): SGHTA, FQGTGA. CDR3 length: 13 amino acids. The DNA for the CDR3 is TGTGCCAGCGCGGGGCAGGCTTTTTCCGAGCAGTACTTC. Translated, it gives CASAGQAFSEQYF. The full variable domain, with the rest looked up from reference TRBV7-3 and TRBJ2-7, is GAGVSQTPSNKVTEKGKYVELRCDPISGHTALYWYRQSLGQGPEFLIYFQGTGAADDSGLPNDRFFAVRPEGSVSTLKIQRTERGDSAVYLCASAGQAFSEQYFGPGTRLTVT.

The chain couples TRBV7-6 to TRBJ2-7, with 11 bases that match TRBD2. CDR1 and CDR2 from the germline V gene are SGHVS and FNYEAQ. The CDR3 sequence is 15 residues long. V lost 2 bases to trimming and J lost 4 bases; unmatched junction nucleotides: 4. The DNA of the CDR3 is TGTGCCAGCAGCTTATCCGGGACTAGCGGTTACGAGCAGTACTTC. Translated, it gives CASSLSGTSGYEQYF.

V usage is TRBV7-9 and J usage is TRBJ2-7; 11 positions agree with TRBD2. Trimming at V came to 5 bases and at J to 2 bases, leaving 11 bases not matched to a gene. The germline V gene has CDR1 SEHNR and CDR2 FQNEAQ (reference sequence). The CDR3 totals 17 residues. The DNA of the CDR3 is TGTGCCAGCAGCCGTAAATCGATAGCGGGAGGGCCCTACGAGCAGTACTTC. Translated, it gives CASSRKSIAGGPYEQYF. Together with reference TRBV7-9 and TRBJ2-7, the CDR3 gives the full variable domain: DTGVSQNPRHKITKRGQNVTFRCDPISEHNRLYWYRQTLGQGPEFLTYFQNEAQLEKSRLLSDRFSAERPKGSFSTLEIQRTEQGDSAMYLCASSRKSIAGGPYEQYFGPGTRLTVT.

The J gene is TRBJ2-3, the V gene TRBV4-2; D ambiguous. V was cut by 4 bases and J by 6 bases, with 8 bases left in between. Per germline, CDR1 LGHNA and CDR2 YNFKEQ. CDR3 length: 12 amino acids. The CDR3 protein is CASSPSRDTQYF. Here the CDR3 DNA reads TGTGCCAGCAGCCCCTCTAGGGATACGCAGTATTTT.

The rearrangement joins TRBV3-1 (or the pseudogene TRBV3-2) to TRBJ2-7; perhaps TRBD1 as D (6 bases). The V gene lost 4 bases and the J gene lost 3 bases, with 13 bases spanning the gap. This CDR3 spans 14 amino acids. Germline CDR1 is LGHDT and CDR2 is YNNKEL (reference sequence). This CDR3 reads CASSPRGTSYEQYF. CDR3 in DNA: TGTGCCAGCAGCCCCAGGGGAACGAGCTACGAGCAGTACTTC.

The chain has TRBV6-6 and TRBJ2-7; D perhaps matches TRBD2 (5 bases). Germline V gene sequence: CDR1 MNHNY, CDR2 SVGAGI (reference sequence). This CDR3 contains 13 residues. V was clipped by 4 bases and J by 2 bases, with 9 bases between them. For the CDR3, the DNA is TGTGCCAGCAGTTCAAGCGGCCCCTACGAGCAGTACTTC. Translating it yields CASSSSGPYEQYF.

The chain has TRBV24-1 and TRBJ2-5, with 8 nucleotides matching TRBD2. The junction had 9 bases not matched to a gene; V was cut back by 5 bases and J by 2 bases. The CDR3 consists of 16 residues. Germline loops: CDR1 KGHDR, CDR2 SFDVKD. This CDR3 reads CATSAGREEPQETQYF. The CDR3 nucleotides read TGTGCCACCAGTGCCGGGCGGGAGGAACCGCAAGAGACCCAGTACTTC.

This clone showed up just once. This rearrangement joins TRBV7-2 to TRBJ2-7; possibly TRBD2 for D (6 bases). Deletions cut 2 bases from V and 3 bases from J, with 14 bases between. The CDR3 has 15 amino acids. Germline V gene data show CDR1 as SGHTA and CDR2 as FQGNSA. In DNA form, the CDR3 reads TGTGCCAGCAGCTTAAGTGGGGCGGGACTCTACGAGCAGTACTTC. Amino acids: CASSLSGAGLYEQYF.

V is TRBV11-3 and J is TRBJ2-1, with 7 bases that match TRBD2. Looked up from germline, CDR1 is SGHNT and CDR2 is YENEEA. There are 16 residues in the CDR3. V trimming: 2 bases; J trimming: 2 bases; junction bases outside the gene matches: 6. The CDR3 DNA sequence: TGTGCCAGCAGCTTAAGGTCAGCGGGAACCTACAATGAGCAGTTCTTC. This sequence encodes CASSLRSAGTYNEQFF.

The chain uses TRBV13 and TRBJ1-4; 8 nucleotides line up with TRBD1. Per germline, CDR1 PRHDT and CDR2 FYEKMQ (reference sequence). CDR3 length: 17 residues. The junction had 13 bases not matched to a gene; V was cut back by 2 bases and J by 8 bases. CDR3 coding DNA: TGTGCCAGCAGCTTACGGGACAGGTCGCCGCTAGGGGAAAAACTGTTTTTT. Its translation is CASSLRDRSPLGEKLFF. Together with reference TRBV13 and TRBJ1-4, the CDR3 gives the full variable domain: AAGVIQSPRHLIKEKRETATLKCYPIPRHDTVYWYQQGPGQDPQFLISFYEKMQSDKGSIPDRFSAQQFSDYHSELNMSSLELGDSALYFCASSLRDRSPLGEKLFFGSGTQLSVL.

The V gene is TRBV5-5, the J gene TRBJ1-4, with 7 bases aligning to TRBD1. With 0 bases clipped from V and 4 bases from J, the junction kept 6 bases outside the gene matches. CDR3 size: 16 residues. CDR1 is SGHKS, CDR2 YYEKEE, per germline (reference sequence). The CDR3 nucleotides are TGTGCCAGCAGCTTGGCGGTAGGGGGCGGTAATGAAAAACTGTTTTTT. Residues: CASSLAVGGGNEKLFF. The whole variable domain, remainder taken from reference TRBV5-5 and TRBJ1-4, is DAGVTQSPTHLIKTRGQQVTLRCSPISGHKSVSWYQQVLGQGPQFIFQYYEKEERGRGNFPDRFSARQFPNYSSELNVNALLLGDSALYLCASSLAVGGGNEKLFFGSGTQLSVL.

The genes are TRBV19 and TRBJ2-7, with D possibly matching TRBD2 (6 bases). Germline V gives CDR1 LNHDA, CDR2 SQIVND (reference sequence). The CDR3 loop spans 17 amino acids. Between the trimmed V and J ends, which lost 3 bases and 4 bases, there was a span of 22 bases. CDR3 region: CASSISSGPAGGYEQYF. CDR3 nucleotides: TGTGCCAGTAGTATTTCCTCCGGACCAGCCGGGGGATACGAGCAGTACTTC.

V and J are TRBV11-3 and TRBJ2-7, with 8 bases lining up with TRBD1. The germline V gene has CDR1 SGHNT and CDR2 YENEEA. The CDR3 has 14 residues. J was trimmed by 5 bases and V by 5 bases; bases with no gene match: 8. The CDR3 here is CASSARQGRNEQYF. The CDR3 DNA is TGTGCCAGCAGCGCCAGACAGGGGAGGAACGAGCAGTACTTC.

The CDR3 DNA sequence: TGTGCCATCCTTCAAGCGGGAGGGTCCTACGAGCAGTACTTC. As protein: CAILQAGGSYEQYF. V and J are TRBV2 and TRBJ2-7; 10 bases match TRBD2. Germline V gives CDR1 SNHLY, CDR2 FYNNEI. The V segment lost 10 bases and the J segment 1 base; nucleotides outside the gene matches: 7. CDR3 length equals 14 residues.

The chain has TRBV5-1 and TRBJ2-3; D perhaps matches TRBD1 (5 bases). CDR1 is SGHRS, CDR2 YFSETQ, per germline. The CDR3 is made up of 13 amino acids. V was shortened by 4 bases and J by 4 bases, with 10 bases between the two germline ends. The CDR3 region is CASSPGSSDTQYF. The CDR3 nucleotides read TGCGCCAGCAGCCCAGGGTCCTCAGATACGCAGTATTTT.

The J gene is TRBJ2-5, the V gene TRBV28; D possibly corresponds to TRBD1 (5 bases). The V gene's germline CDR1 is MDHEN and CDR2 SYDVKM. Deletions cut 3 bases from V and 5 bases from J, with 13 bases between. The CDR3 totals 14 residues. The CDR3 reads CASSFGATRETQYF. CDR3 sequence (DNA): TGTGCCAGCAGTTTTGGGGCAACACGGGAGACCCAGTACTTC.

V and J are TRBV28 and TRBJ2-7; TRBD2 matches 12 bases. The CDR3 runs 15 residues. With 5 bases clipped from V and 7 bases from J, the junction kept 9 bases outside the gene matches. Germline V lookup: CDR1 MDHEN, CDR2 SYDVKM. CDR3 nucleotide sequence: TGTGCCAGCAGTCTCCTAGCGGGAGGGCTAATAGAGCAGTACTTC. It specifies CASSLLAGGLIEQYF.

This clone came up once. The chain links TRBV19 to TRBJ2-2, with D perhaps matching TRBD2 (5 bases). From germline, CDR1 is LNHDA and CDR2 SQIVND (reference sequence). The CDR3 has 13 amino acids. V was cut by 6 bases and J by 6 bases, with 11 bases left in between. DNA for the CDR3: TGTGCCAGTAGGGCCGGGATGGCCGGGGAGCTGTTTTTT. Its protein product is CASRAGMAGELFF.

The chain carries TRBV12-1 and TRBJ1-4; the table's D call, TRBD1, was not checked against the DNA. TRBV12-1 is given as a pseudogene. The CDR3 contains 17 residues. CDR3 in DNA: TGTGCCAGCAGCTTTAGGCCTAAGAGGGGGCGTAGTGAAAAACTGTTTTTT. It specifies CASSFRPKRGRSEKLFF.

This clone was seen only a few times. The chain is built from TRBV7-6 and TRBJ1-5, with D hard to call. The length of the CDR3 is 13 residues. Trimming shortened V by 0 bases and J by 7 bases, and 7 bases separated the two germline ends. CDR1 SGHVS and CDR2 FNYEAQ come from the germline V gene. The CDR3: CASSLARGQPQHF. CDR3 bases: TGTGCCAGCAGCTTAGCTCGAGGACAGCCCCAGCATTTT.

The chain recombines TRBV11-2 with TRBJ1-2; D is unclear. Germline V gives CDR1 SGHAT, CDR2 FQNNGV. The CDR3 runs 15 residues. V shed 0 bases and J shed 7 bases, with 15 bases lying between them. This chain's CDR3 is CASSLDRRGRGGYTF. DNA of the CDR3: TGTGCCAGCAGCTTAGATCGAAGAGGGCGGGGTGGCTACACCTTC.

This chain uses TRBV18 with TRBJ2-5, with 7 bases identical to TRBD2. Germline values: CDR1 KGHSH, CDR2 LQKENI. The CDR3 is 15 amino acids. The V segment lost 2 bases and the J segment 1 base; nucleotides outside the gene matches: 4. The CDR3: CASSPELATQETQYF. The CDR3 nucleotides read TGTGCCAGCTCACCAGAACTAGCGACCCAAGAGACCCAGTACTTC.

The chain employs TRBV6-6 and TRBJ2-7, with a possible D match to TRBD2 (6 bases). The CDR3 is 15 amino acids. V dropped 2 bases and J dropped 5 bases, with 16 bases sitting between them. Per the germline V gene, CDR1 is MNHNY and CDR2 is SVGAGI (reference sequence). The DNA for the CDR3 is TGTGCCAGCAGTTACCCCGACTCGCGGGATCACGAGCAGTACTTC. It codes for CASSYPDSRDHEQYF.